One and the same sample provided the 32 T cell receptor beta chains below, sequenced in a study of blood T cells in healthy people across ages. The use of a sample-barcoded 5' primer and a J-beta primer mix characterized a second PCR of about 6 to 11 cycles. In TCRdb, the 5' RACE reads were re-called with MiXCR into one record per CDR3 protein. The data show 1.5 million or so distinct CDR3 sequences, with 42% seen just once and roughly 8.2% held by the top ten. Sequencing was carried out using blood. These receptors all stem from a woman aged 18 to 35 in good health.

This clonotype was seen a handful of times. The rearrangement uses TRBV4-1 and TRBJ2-5, with TRBD1 identical over 9 bases. CDR3 length: 17 residues. V shed 1 base, J shed 0 bases, and the junction held 6 bases outside the gene matches. Germline V lookup: CDR1 MGHRA, CDR2 YSYEKL. CDR3 region: CASSQGWGQGHQETQYF. CDR3 nucleotides: TGCGCCAGCAGCCAAGGGTGGGGACAGGGACACCAAGAGACCCAGTACTTC.

This clonotype was counted only a few times. This chain links TRBV7-2 with TRBJ2-4, with TRBD2 matching over 8 bases. V lost 4 bases to trimming and J lost 1 base; unmatched junction nucleotides: 3. Germline V lookup: CDR1 SGHTA, CDR2 FQGNSA. This CDR3 is 15 amino acids long. DNA for the CDR3: TGTGCCAGCAGCTCCAGGACTAGCGCCAAAAACATTCAGTACTTC. This translates into CASSSRTSAKNIQYF.

The chain joins TRBV7-2 to TRBJ2-1, with 13 bases matching TRBD2. The end of the DNA is better explained by TRBJ2-7, so the J call may be wrong. The CDR3 covers 18 residues. The germline V gene encodes CDR1 SGHTA and CDR2 FQGNSA. The CDR3 DNA reads TGTGCCAGCAGCCTCCTACTAGCGGGAGGGCATAACTACAATGAGCAGTACTTC. This sequence encodes CASSLLLAGGHNYNEQYF.

V usage is TRBV2 and J usage is TRBJ2-5; perhaps D is TRBD1 or TRBD2 (5 bases each). The CDR3 has 14 amino acids. Trimming cost V 1 base and J 11 bases, with 17 bases left between them. CDR1 and CDR2 from the germline V gene are SNHLY and FYNNEI. CDR3 protein: CASSEGGTYNEQYF. The CDR3 DNA reads as TGTGCCAGCAGTGAAGGGGGGACCTACAATGAGCAGTACTTC.

This clonotype was seen only a few times. The chain employs TRBV12-3 or TRBV12-4 and TRBJ1-2, with TRBD1 identical over 12 bases. This CDR3 is 13 amino acids long. After removal of 11 bases from V and 7 bases from J, the junction contained 8 bases not matched to a gene. The CDR3 bases are TGTGCCCGCCCGGGACAGGGGGCCGGTGGCTACACCTTC. This sequence encodes CARPGQGAGGYTF.

The V gene is TRBV12-3 or TRBV12-4, the J gene TRBJ1-1, with 10 bases matching TRBD1. The length of the CDR3 is 14 residues. V lost 8 bases and J lost 4; bases outside the gene matches: 7. CDR3 loop: CASGPRTGGTEAFF. The DNA of the CDR3 is TGTGCCAGCGGCCCCCGGACAGGGGGCACTGAAGCTTTCTTT.

Comments on this clonotype: The junction departs from germline at one end; a sequencing error may be responsible. The CDR3 DNA sequence: TGTGCCTGCAGTGAGACAGGGTACTACAATGAGCAGTACTTC. It specifies CACSETGYYNEQYF. The genes are TRBV6-1 and TRBJ2-7; 7 bases align to TRBD1. This CDR3 spans 14 amino acids. Germline lookup yields CDR1 MNHNS and CDR2 SASEGT.

The genes are TRBV20-1 and TRBJ2-5, with 9 bases matching TRBD2. The ends lost 5 bases at V and 11 bases at J; junction bases unmatched: 21. The V gene's germline CDR1 is DFQATT and CDR2 SNEGSKA (reference sequence). The CDR3 is 16 amino acids. CDR3 bases: TGCAGTGCTCCGACTAGCGGAGCAAGCTCCTACAATGAGCAGTACTTC. Translated: CSAPTSGASSYNEQYF.

There are a few counts of this clonotype. The chain recombines TRBV10-2 with TRBJ2-4; 7 nucleotides match TRBD1. The J call may be wrong; the DNA end is better matched by TRBJ2-7. The CDR3 extends over 14 amino acids. In germline, CDR1 is WSHSY, CDR2 SAAADI. As DNA, the CDR3 is TGCGCCAGCAGTGTTGGACAGGTACAATACGAGCAGTACTTC. It specifies CASSVGQVQYEQYF.

This clonotype was recorded only once. For the CDR3, the DNA is TGTGCCAGCAGCCAGGATCTGGCGGGGGGGGCCATCAATGAGCAGTACTTC. Translated: CASSQDLAGGAINEQYF. The chain recombines TRBV3-1 with TRBJ2-7; 9 positions agree with TRBD2. V was pared by 3 bases and J by 7 bases, with 16 bases of the junction left unmatched. Germline V gene lookup returns CDR1 LGHDT and CDR2 YNNKEL (reference sequence). The CDR3 runs to 17 residues.

This chain uses TRBV3-1 with TRBJ2-1, with D unclear. The V gene's germline CDR1 is LGHDT and CDR2 YNNKEL (reference sequence). This CDR3 is 15 amino acids long. With 0 bases removed from V and 1 base from J, the gap between germline ends came to 7 bases. This chain's CDR3 is CASSQESGSYNEQFF. CDR3 DNA: TGTGCCAGCAGCCAAGAGTCCGGGTCCTACAATGAGCAGTTCTTC.

This chain joins TRBV18 and TRBJ2-7; unclear D gene. The CDR3 contains 15 residues. Germline V CDR1 and CDR2: KGHSH, LQKENI. Deletions cut 6 bases from V and 1 base from J, with 16 bases between. The CDR3 DNA follows: TGTGCCAGCTCTCCCCCAGCTAAAGCATCCTACGAGCAGTACTTC. This translates into CASSPPAKASYEQYF. The whole variable domain, remainder taken from reference TRBV18 and TRBJ2-7, is NAGVMQNPRHLVRRRGQEARLRCSPMKGHSHVYWYRQLPEEGLKFMVYLQKENIIDESGMPKERFSAEFPKEGPSILRIQQVVRGDSAAYFCASSPPAKASYEQYFGPGTRLTVT.

V and J are TRBV20-1 and TRBJ1-4; TRBD1 might be the D (5 bases). The length of the CDR3 is 14 residues. The germline gives CDR1 DFQATT, CDR2 SNEGSKA (reference sequence). V was clipped by 3 bases and J by 3 bases, with 11 bases between them. CDR3 residues: CSASAGGANEKLFF. The CDR3 coding sequence is TGCAGTGCTAGTGCGGGGGGAGCTAATGAAAAACTGTTTTTT.

Regarding this clonotype: The junction departs from germline at one end; a sequencing error may be responsible. The chain carries TRBV5-4 and TRBJ2-5, with 11 bases lining up with TRBD2. The length of the CDR3 is 16 residues. Germline V gives CDR1 SGHNT, CDR2 YYREEE (reference sequence). The CDR3 DNA follows: TGTGCCGGCAGCTTGAGAACTAGCGGGAGCCGAGAGACCCAGTACTTC. It codes for CAGSLRTSGSRETQYF.

The V call is TRBV4-2, the J call TRBJ1-5; a possible D gene is TRBD1 (5 bases). Trimming removed 1 base from V and 5 bases from J, with 9 bases in between. CDR3 length: 14 residues. CDR1 and CDR2 (germline): LGHNA, YNFKEQ. CDR3 region: CASSQVEGDQPQHF. The CDR3 DNA reads TGTGCCAGCAGCCAAGTAGAAGGGGATCAGCCCCAGCATTTT.

The chain carries TRBV9 and TRBJ1-2, with D tentatively TRBD1 (6 bases). This CDR3 contains 15 residues. V was pared by 3 bases and J by 4 bases, with 16 bases between. Germline V CDR1 and CDR2: SGDLS, YYNGEE. CDR3 sequence (DNA): TGTGCCAGCAGCGGCCGGGGGCGCAACCCCTATGGCTACACCTTC. This gives the protein CASSGRGRNPYGYTF.

A few counts support this clonotype. CDR3 in amino acids: CASSPPVDGYGYTF. In nucleotides, the CDR3 is TGTGCCAGCTCACCACCAGTAGATGGGTATGGCTACACCTTC. The chain uses TRBV18 and TRBJ1-2; unclear D gene. Germline values: CDR1 KGHSH, CDR2 LQKENI. V gave up 0 bases and J gave up 5 bases, with 10 bases separating them. The length of the CDR3 is 14 residues. Combining the CDR3 with reference TRBV18 and TRBJ1-2 gives the whole variable domain NAGVMQNPRHLVRRRGQEARLRCSPMKGHSHVYWYRQLPEEGLKFMVYLQKENIIDESGMPKERFSAEFPKEGPSILRIQQVVRGDSAAYFCASSPPVDGYGYTFGSGTRLTVV.

Details on this clonotype: Sequence at one end of the junction differs from germline and may be a read error. V is TRBV7-2 and J is TRBJ2-1; D is tentatively TRBD1 or TRBD2 (5 bases each). This CDR3 spans 16 amino acids. CDR1 is SGHTA, CDR2 FQGNSA, per germline. The DNA of the CDR3 is TGTGCCAGCAGTTTAGGATCAGGGAGCTCCTACAATGAGCAGTTCTTC. It yields the protein CASSLGSGSSYNEQFF.

This clonotype was seen a few times. The chain combines TRBV6-5 with TRBJ2-1, with 14 bases matching TRBD2. Germline values: CDR1 MNHEY, CDR2 SVGAGI. J was trimmed by 15 bases and V by 3 bases; bases with no gene match: 10. The CDR3 is 15 amino acids. The CDR3 coding sequence is TGTGCCAGCAGTTATGCCGGGACTAGCGGGAGAGGGTCGTTCTTC. This codes for CASSYAGTSGRGSFF.

This clonotype was detected only a few times. This chain links TRBV29-1 with TRBJ1-2; D may be TRBD1 (5 bases). Trimming shortened V by 5 bases and J by 4 bases, and 11 bases separated the two germline ends. This CDR3 is built from 12 residues. CDR1 is SQVTM, CDR2 ANQGSEA, per germline. In DNA form, the CDR3 reads TGCAGCGTTTGGGGCTACCTCTATGGCTACACCTTC. This sequence encodes CSVWGYLYGYTF.

The rearrangement links TRBV24-1 to TRBJ2-2, with D perhaps matching TRBD2 (6 bases). With 5 bases removed from V and 6 bases from J, the gap between germline ends came to 9 bases. From germline, CDR1 is KGHDR and CDR2 SFDVKD. The CDR3 has 13 amino acids. The CDR3 DNA reads as TGTGCCACCAGTGCCGCGGGGCCCGGGGAGCTGTTTTTT. Translating it yields CATSAAGPGELFF.

The rearrangement uses TRBV12-3 or TRBV12-4 and TRBJ2-1; possibly TRBD1 for D (6 bases). V was trimmed by 4 bases and J by 11 bases, leaving 12 bases between them. The CDR3 is made up of 12 amino acids. This CDR3 is CASSYIQGKQFF. The CDR3 region has the DNA TGTGCCAGCAGTTACATACAGGGCAAGCAGTTCTTC.

This chain joins TRBV7-9 and TRBJ2-5, with 7 bases fitting TRBD2. The CDR3 covers 14 residues. Germline V gene data show CDR1 as SEHNR and CDR2 as FQNEAQ (reference sequence). V lost 1 base and J lost 5; bases outside the gene matches: 4. DNA for the CDR3: TGTGCCAGCAGCTTAGGCGTTAGCGGGGAGACCCAGTACTTC. This gives the protein CASSLGVSGETQYF.

This clonotype turned up a few times. The rearrangement links TRBV5-4 to TRBJ2-1; D is unclear. Germline V gene data show CDR1 as SGHNT and CDR2 as YYREEE (reference sequence). The CDR3 extends over 13 amino acids. Deletions cut 0 bases from V and 6 bases from J, with 7 bases between. The CDR3 sequence: CASSLDAGNEQFF. CDR3 DNA: TGTGCCAGCAGCTTGGATGCCGGCAATGAGCAGTTCTTC. Using reference TRBV5-4 and TRBJ2-1 for the parts outside the CDR3, the full variable domain is ETGVTQSPTHLIKTRGQQVTLRCSSQSGHNTVSWYQQALGQGPQFIFQYYREEENGRGNFPPRFSGLQFPNYSSELNVNALELDDSALYLCASSLDAGNEQFFGPGTRLTVL.

This clonotype was found a few times. The rearrangement uses TRBV27 and TRBJ1-4, with D uncertain. Germline V gene lookup returns CDR1 MNHEY and CDR2 SMNVEV (reference sequence). The CDR3 runs 16 residues. V dropped 2 bases and J dropped 5 bases, with 15 bases sitting between them. DNA for the CDR3: TGTGCCAGCAGTTTAAGTCGGGAGAGCTACAATGAAAAACTGTTTTTT. Translation gives CASSLSRESYNEKLFF.

This sequence joins TRBV3-1 and TRBJ2-1; the match to TRBD2 covers 10 bases. Germline CDR1 reads LGHDT; CDR2 reads YNNKEL (reference sequence). This CDR3 contains 16 residues. V shed 3 bases, J shed 9 bases, and the junction held 11 bases outside the gene matches. The CDR3 region has the DNA TGTGCCAGCAGCCAGTATTCTAGCGGGAGAGCTGGTGAGCAGTTCTTC. It specifies CASSQYSSGRAGEQFF.

This clonotype was seen more than once but under ten times. The chain couples TRBV27 to TRBJ1-2; tentative D call: TRBD1 (5 bases). Germline values: CDR1 MNHEY, CDR2 SMNVEV (reference sequence). The CDR3 loop spans 14 amino acids. Trimming took 5 bases from V and 4 from J, leaving 14 bases between them. Here the CDR3 DNA reads TGTGCCAGCAGTGGCTTCCGGGACGCCTATGGCTACACCTTC. This codes for CASSGFRDAYGYTF.

The J gene is TRBJ2-5, the V gene TRBV6-5, with D unresolved. This CDR3 has 14 residues. From germline, CDR1 is MNHEY and CDR2 SVGAGI. The V gene lost 7 bases and the J gene lost 4 bases, with 16 bases spanning the gap. The CDR3 DNA follows: TGTGCCAGCAATCCAACAGAGAACCGAGAGACCCAGTACTTC. Protein: CASNPTENRETQYF.

The gene calls are TRBV7-6 and TRBJ2-1; the D gene is possibly TRBD2 (5 bases). The CDR3 has 14 amino acids. Trimming shortened V by 3 bases and J by 1 base, and 7 bases separated the two germline ends. The germline V gene encodes CDR1 SGHVS and CDR2 FNYEAQ. CDR3 amino acids: CASSFRESYNEQFF. CDR3 nucleotide sequence: TGTGCCAGCAGCTTTCGGGAATCCTACAATGAGCAGTTCTTC.

This clonotype occurred a few times. This chain links TRBV18 with TRBJ1-6; D is unclear. V lost 5 bases, J lost 5 bases, and 16 bases lay in between. Germline V gene sequence: CDR1 KGHSH, CDR2 LQKENI. The CDR3 loop spans 16 amino acids. The CDR3 nucleotides read TGTGCCAGCTCAGAGGAGGCAGATGGAGATAATTCACCCCTCCACTTT. Encoded protein: CASSEEADGDNSPLHF.

This rearrangement joins TRBV7-6 to TRBJ2-7; 7 positions match TRBD1. CDR3 length: 15 residues. With V trimmed by 5 bases and J by 4 bases, 11 bases remained unmatched. Germline values: CDR1 SGHVS, CDR2 FNYEAQ. CDR3 DNA: TGTGCCAGCAGCCAACAGCAGGGACAGAATTACGAGCAGTACTTC. Its protein product is CASSQQQGQNYEQYF.

This clonotype has just a few counts. V is TRBV6-5 and J is TRBJ2-7; D gene uncertain. The ends were cut back, 6 bases at V and 3 bases at J, with 15 bases in the middle. The CDR3 covers 14 residues. Germline lookup yields CDR1 MNHEY and CDR2 SVGAGI. The DNA of the CDR3 is TGTGCCAGCAGCCCCCGACACGTCCGCTACGAGCAGTACTTC. Its protein is CASSPRHVRYEQYF.